This entry features one TCR beta chain sequence. Negative isolation was used for CD8+ and CD4+ T cells, and FACS enrichment was applied to TEMRA cells. cDNA came from about 0.51 to 1 ug RNA primed by random hexamers. TCRdb re-derived calls from the immunoSEQ multiplex PCR reads in MiXCR, one entry per CDR3 protein. The sample carries 330,000 or so distinct CDR3 sequences, 65% to 90% recorded once. The data belong to a study of CD8 T cells in Susac syndrome. This sequence originates from a human donor with multiple sclerosis. The sequenced sample was CD8+ T cells from PBMCs.

In DNA, the CDR3 is TGCAGTGCTAGAGGGGCCTCTCTAGCGGGAGGGGCCCGGGCAAACATTCAGTACTTC. Translating gives CSARGASLAGGARANIQYF. V and J are TRBV20-1 and TRBJ2-4; TRBD2 matches 12 bases. CDR1 is DFQATT and CDR2 is SNEGSKA in the germline V gene (reference sequence). V dropped 1 base and J dropped 6; count of bases not matched to a gene: 16. CDR3 length equals 19 residues.